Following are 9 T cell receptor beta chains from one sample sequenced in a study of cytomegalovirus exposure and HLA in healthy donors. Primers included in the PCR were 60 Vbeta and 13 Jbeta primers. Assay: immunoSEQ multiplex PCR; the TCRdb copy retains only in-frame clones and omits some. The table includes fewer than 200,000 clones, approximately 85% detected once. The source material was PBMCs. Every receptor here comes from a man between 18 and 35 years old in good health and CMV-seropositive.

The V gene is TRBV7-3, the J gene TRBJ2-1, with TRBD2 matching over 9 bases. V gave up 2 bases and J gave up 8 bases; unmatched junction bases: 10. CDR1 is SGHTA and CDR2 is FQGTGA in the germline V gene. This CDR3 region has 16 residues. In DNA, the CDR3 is TGTGCCAGCAGCTTAGCGGGGGGGCAGTATGTATATGAGCAGTTCTTC. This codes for CASSLAGGQYVYEQFF.

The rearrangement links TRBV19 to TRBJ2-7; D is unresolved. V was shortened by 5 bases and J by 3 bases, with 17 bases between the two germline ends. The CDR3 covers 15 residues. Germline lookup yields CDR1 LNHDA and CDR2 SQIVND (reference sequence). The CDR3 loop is CASSVTSDGDYEQYF. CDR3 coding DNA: TGTGCCAGTAGTGTAACCTCCGACGGAGACTACGAGCAGTACTTC. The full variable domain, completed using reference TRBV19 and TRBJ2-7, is DGGITQSPKYLFRKEGQNVTLSCEQNLNHDAMYWYRQDPGQGLRLIYYSQIVNDFQKGDIAEGYSVSREKKESFPLTVTSAQKNPTAFYLCASSVTSDGDYEQYFGPGTRLTVT.

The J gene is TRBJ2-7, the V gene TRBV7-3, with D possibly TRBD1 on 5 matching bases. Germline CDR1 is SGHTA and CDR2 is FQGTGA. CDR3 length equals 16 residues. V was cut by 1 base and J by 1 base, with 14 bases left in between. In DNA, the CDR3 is TGTGCCAGCAGCTTAAGTCCGTCGGCAGGGTCCTACGAGCAGTACTTC. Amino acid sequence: CASSLSPSAGSYEQYF.

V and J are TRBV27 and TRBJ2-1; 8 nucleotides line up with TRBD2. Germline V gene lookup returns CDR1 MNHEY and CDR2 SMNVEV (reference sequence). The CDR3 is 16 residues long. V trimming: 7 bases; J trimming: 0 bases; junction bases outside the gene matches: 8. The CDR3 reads CASNPLAGSSYNEQFF. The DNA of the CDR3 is TGTGCCAGCAACCCCCTAGCGGGCAGCTCCTACAATGAGCAGTTCTTC.

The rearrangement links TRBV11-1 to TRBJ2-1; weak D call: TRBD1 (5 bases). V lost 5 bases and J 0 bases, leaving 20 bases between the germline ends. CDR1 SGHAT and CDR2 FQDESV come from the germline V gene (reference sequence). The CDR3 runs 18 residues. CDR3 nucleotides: TGTGCCAGCAGCCACCGTAGTTACGCAGGGAACTCCTACAATGAGCAGTTCTTC. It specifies CASSHRSYAGNSYNEQFF.

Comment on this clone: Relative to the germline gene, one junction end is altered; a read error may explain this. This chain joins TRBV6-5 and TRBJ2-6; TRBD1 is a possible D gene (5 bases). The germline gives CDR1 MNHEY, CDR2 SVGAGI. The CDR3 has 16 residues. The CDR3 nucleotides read TGTGCCAGCAGTTACTCGGTGGGGTCTGGGGCCAACGGCCTGACTTTC. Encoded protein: CASSYSVGSGANGLTF.

CDR3 nucleotides: TGCGCCAGCAGCTTGAGTACAGTCTCTGGAAACACCATATATTTT. Its protein product is CASSLSTVSGNTIYF. The rearrangement joins TRBV5-1 to TRBJ1-3, with no clear D. The germline gives CDR1 SGHRS, CDR2 YFSETQ. V lost 1 base, J lost 0 bases, and 8 bases lay in between. The CDR3 consists of 15 residues. Together with reference TRBV5-1 and TRBJ1-3, the CDR3 gives the full variable domain: KAGVTQTPRYLIKTRGQQVTLSCSPISGHRSVSWYQQTPGQGLQFLFEYFSETQRNKGNFPGRFSGRQFSNSRSEMNVSTLELGDSALYLCASSLSTVSGNTIYFGEGSWLTVV.

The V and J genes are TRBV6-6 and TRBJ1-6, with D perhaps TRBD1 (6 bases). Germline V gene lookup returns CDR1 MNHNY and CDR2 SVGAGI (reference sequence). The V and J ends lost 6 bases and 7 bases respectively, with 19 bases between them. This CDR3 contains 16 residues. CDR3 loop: CASRSGDTIKNSPLHF. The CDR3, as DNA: TGTGCCAGCAGGTCCGGGGACACTATAAAGAATTCACCCCTCCACTTT.

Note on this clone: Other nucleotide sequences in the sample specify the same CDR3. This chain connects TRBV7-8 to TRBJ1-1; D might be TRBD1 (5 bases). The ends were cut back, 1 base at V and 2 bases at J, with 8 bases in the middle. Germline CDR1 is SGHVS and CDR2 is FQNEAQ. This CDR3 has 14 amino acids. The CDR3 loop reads CASSLGQGNTEAFF. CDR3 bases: TGTGCCAGCAGCTTAGGGCAGGGAAACACTGAAGCTTTCTTT.